The 2 T cell receptor beta chains in this list originate from one sample, sequenced in a study of T cells after yellow fever vaccination (dated by TCRdb to the late 2010s). Libraries were made using 5' RACE. Sequencer: Illumina HiSeq 2500. Through fastp at Q25 and MiXCR, TCRdb rebuilt clones from the public reads, retaining in-frame beta chains. Every CDR3 protein is listed once, alongside the most common genes and DNA of its rows. The sample table contains roughly 30,000 distinct CDR3 sequences; only one count was recorded for roughly a tenth of them. The top ten hold around 12% of the sample. According to the study, the label for this sample's treatment or condition signals: live attenuated yellow fever vaccine strain. The material sequenced was PBMCs, either bulk or a sorted T-cell subset (CD4+, CD8+, memory, or dextramer-sorted; not recorded which), taken roughly 15 days after the first yellow fever vaccination. The receptors derive from a man younger than 30 who received the YFV17D yellow fever vaccine.

In its sample, this clonotype was seen many times. The gene calls are TRBV3-1 and TRBJ2-4; 12 bases agree with TRBD2. The CDR3 covers 16 residues. The V and J ends lost 4 bases and 6 bases, in that order; junction bases with no gene match: 7. Germline lookup yields CDR1 LGHDT and CDR2 YNNKEL (reference sequence). The DNA of the CDR3 is TGTGCCAGCAGCCCGCAGACTAGCGGGGGATCAAACATTCAGTACTTC. Residues: CASSPQTSGGSNIQYF.

Many counts were recorded for this clonotype. The CDR3 DNA follows: TGTGCCAGCAGCTTAGGAGAGGGGAGACTAAGTGGCTACACCTTC. Its translation: CASSLGEGRLSGYTF. The rearrangement links TRBV7-9 to TRBJ1-2, with a possible D match to TRBD1 (5 bases). From germline, CDR1 is SEHNR and CDR2 FQNEAQ (reference sequence). The CDR3 runs to 15 residues. V lost 1 base, J lost 7 bases, and 16 bases lay in between.